These 30 T cell receptor beta chains were all obtained from the same sample, sequenced in a study of sequential checkpoint blockade in melanoma. Generated by immunoSEQ multiplex PCR, the TCRdb table keeps only in-frame clones and is missing some. The table lists more than 25,000 clones, roughly 89% of them singletons. Treatment given: randomized to nivolumab then ipilimumab (arm A) or the reverse (arm B). Sequencing was performed on CD8+ T cells sorted from blood (inferred from file names), taken from a patient given nivolumab and ipilimumab in sequence. The receptors here all came from a human donor with melanoma.

The rearrangement joins TRBV28 to TRBJ1-3, with a possible D match to TRBD1 (5 bases). In germline, CDR1 is MDHEN, CDR2 SYDVKM. V was trimmed by 3 bases and J by 3 bases, leaving 9 bases between them. This CDR3 is 14 amino acids long. The CDR3 loop reads CASSFAGIGNTIYF. As DNA, the CDR3 is TGTGCCAGCAGTTTCGCAGGGATTGGAAACACCATATATTTT. Full variable domain (rest looked up from reference TRBV28 and TRBJ1-3): DVKVTQSSRYLVKRTGEKVFLECVQDMDHENMFWYRQDPGLGLRLIYFSYDVKMKEKGDIPEGYSVSREKKERFSLILESASTNQTSMYLCASSFAGIGNTIYFGEGSWLTVV.

On this clone: Other DNA sequences in the sample encode the same CDR3. The chain employs TRBV27 and TRBJ2-2, with a weak D call TRBD1 (5 bases). Germline CDR1 is MNHEY and CDR2 is SMNVEV (reference sequence). Trimming left V 4 bases short and J 8 bases short, with 11 bases between. The CDR3 is 13 amino acids. The CDR3 DNA follows: TGTGCCAGCAGTTCAGGGCTAGGGGGGGAGCTGTTTTTT. It yields the protein CASSSGLGGELFF.

The chain recombines TRBV2 with TRBJ2-1, with TRBD2 as a possible D gene (7 bases). CDR1 and CDR2 (germline): SNHLY, FYNNEI. V gave up 7 bases and J gave up 1 base, with 26 bases separating them. The CDR3 consists of 19 residues. CDR3 DNA sequence: TGTGCCAGCAAACAGGGTCCTAGCGGTCCCCCTGGGTCCTACAATGAGCAGTTCTTC. Translated: CASKQGPSGPPGSYNEQFF.

The chain employs TRBV4-1 and TRBJ1-6; D is uncertain. The V end lost 2 bases, the J end lost 3 bases, and 14 bases lay between the germline ends. The CDR3 totals 17 residues. From germline, CDR1 is MGHRA and CDR2 YSYEKL. The CDR3 here is CASSQPGGSLYNSPLHF. The CDR3 DNA follows: TGCGCCAGCAGCCAACCAGGAGGCAGCCTCTATAATTCACCCCTCCACTTT.

The CDR3 here is CASSFTGESGEQYF. As DNA, the CDR3 is TGTGCCAGCAGTTTTACAGGGGAGTCGGGCGAGCAGTACTTC. The rearrangement joins TRBV27 to TRBJ2-7; TRBD1 matches at 7 bases. Germline V lookup: CDR1 MNHEY, CDR2 SMNVEV (reference sequence). The CDR3 contains 14 residues. V dropped 3 bases and J dropped 6; count of bases not matched to a gene: 8.

This clone was observed a few times. The rearrangement links TRBV7-6 to TRBJ1-2, with 9 bases fitting TRBD1. The J segment lost 4 bases and the V segment lost 2 bases, leaving 5 bases of the junction unmatched. The CDR3 covers 15 residues. CDR1 and CDR2 (germline): SGHVS, FNYEAQ. The DNA for the CDR3 is TGTGCCAGCAGCTTAAACAGGGGGCTAGGCTATGGCTACACCTTC. It yields the protein CASSLNRGLGYGYTF.

This clone was picked up one time. CDR3: CASSLSVLTGGAVTGELFF. The CDR3 coding sequence is TGTGCCAGCAGTTTATCGGTATTAACAGGGGGCGCGGTAACCGGGGAGCTGTTTTTT. V usage is TRBV27 and J usage is TRBJ2-2; 9 bases are a match to TRBD1. The CDR3 covers 19 residues. Germline lookup yields CDR1 MNHEY and CDR2 SMNVEV (reference sequence). V lost 0 bases, J lost 5 bases, and 13 bases stayed unmatched.

The chain has TRBV12-5 and TRBJ2-3; D gene ambiguous. The CDR3 length is 15 residues. V lost 1 base to trimming and J lost 2 bases, with 10 bases between them. Germline V CDR1 and CDR2: LGHNT, FRNRAP. CDR3 amino acids: CASGLGGEFTDTQYF. As DNA, the CDR3 is TGTGCTAGTGGTTTGGGTGGAGAGTTCACAGATACGCAGTATTTT. Based on the CDR3 plus reference TRBV12-5 and TRBJ2-3, the full variable domain is DARVTQTPRHKVTEMGQEVTMRCQPILGHNTVFWYRQTMMQGLELLAYFRNRAPLDDSGMPKDRFSAEMPDATLATLKIQPSEPRDSAVYFCASGLGGEFTDTQYFGPGTRLTVL.

The chain joins TRBV2 to TRBJ1-6; maybe TRBD1 (5 bases). CDR3 length: 15 residues. Looked up from germline, CDR1 is SNHLY and CDR2 is FYNNEI. Trimming stripped 2 bases from V and 10 bases from J, with 15 bases between. DNA for the CDR3: TGTGCCAGCAGTGAACCAGCTGGGGCGGGGTCACCCCTCCACTTT. Translating it yields CASSEPAGAGSPLHF.

V usage is TRBV5-4 and J usage is TRBJ2-7, with TRBD2 identical over 8 bases. The CDR3 spans 14 residues. Per germline, CDR1 SGHNT and CDR2 YYREEE (reference sequence). Losses at the gene ends were 3 bases for V and 2 bases for J; bases not matched to a gene: 4. This CDR3 is CASSSGLAAYEQYF. In nucleotides, the CDR3 is TGTGCCAGCAGCTCCGGACTAGCCGCCTACGAGCAGTACTTC.

CDR3 nucleotides: TGTGCCAGTAGTCCTCGGGACAGCGATGATGGCTACACCTTC. Its protein is CASSPRDSDDGYTF. The chain couples TRBV19 to TRBJ1-2, with 7 bases fitting TRBD1. CDR1 and CDR2 (germline): LNHDA, SQIVND (reference sequence). Losses at the gene ends were 5 bases for V and 6 bases for J; bases not matched to a gene: 9. The CDR3 loop spans 14 amino acids.

In its sample, this clone was seen once. The chain carries TRBV4-3 and TRBJ1-1; D gene ambiguous. CDR3 length: 13 amino acids. Germline CDR1 and CDR2: LGHNA and YSLEER. The germline V and J ends were trimmed by 5 bases and 1 base, with 8 bases remaining between them. The CDR3: CASSYSSNTEAFF. The DNA of the CDR3 is TGCGCCAGCAGCTACTCATCGAACACTGAAGCTTTCTTT.

The chain links TRBV27 to TRBJ2-1; 11 nucleotides align to TRBD1. The CDR3 spans 13 residues. After removal of 7 bases from V and 8 bases from J, the junction contained 4 bases not matched to a gene. Germline CDR1 and CDR2: MNHEY and SMNVEV (reference sequence). CDR3 in amino acids: CASTGTGGYEQFF. The CDR3 nucleotides are TGTGCCAGCACCGGGACAGGGGGGTATGAGCAGTTCTTC.

This clone was picked up a small number of times. The chain recombines TRBV7-9 with TRBJ2-7; a weak D match, TRBD1 (5 bases). Trimming took off 5 bases at V and 4 bases at J, with 12 bases between the two ends. There are 13 residues in the CDR3. The germline V gene has CDR1 SEHNR and CDR2 FQNEAQ (reference sequence). CDR3 residues: CASSPTDKYEQYV. The CDR3 nucleotides read TGTGCCAGCAGCCCAACGGACAAGTACGAGCAGTACGTC.

J is TRBJ2-3 and V is TRBV19; D not certain. The CDR3 has 14 residues. With 0 bases removed from V and 0 bases from J, the gap between germline ends came to 4 bases. Germline CDR1 reads LNHDA; CDR2 reads SQIVND (reference sequence). The DNA of the CDR3 is TGTGCCAGTAGTATAGACGGTAGCACAGATACGCAGTATTTT. Its protein is CASSIDGSTDTQYF.

The V gene is TRBV9, the J gene TRBJ2-7; D unresolved. Per the germline V gene, CDR1 is SGDLS and CDR2 is YYNGEE. The CDR3 length is 13 residues. Between the trimmed V and J ends, which lost 3 bases and 5 bases, there was a span of 12 bases. Here the CDR3 DNA reads TGTGCCAGCAGCGCCGACACGAGCCACGAGCAGTACTTC. Translated: CASSADTSHEQYF. The full variable domain, completed using reference TRBV9 and TRBJ2-7, is DSGVTQTPKHLITATGQRVTLRCSPRSGDLSVYWYQQSLDQGLQFLIQYYNGEERAKGNILERFSAQQFPDLHSELNLSSLELGDSALYFCASSADTSHEQYFGPGTRLTVT.

The chain couples TRBV28 to TRBJ1-3; 7 nucleotides align to TRBD1. In germline, CDR1 is MDHEN, CDR2 SYDVKM. This CDR3 has 14 amino acids. The ends lost 3 bases at V and 4 bases at J; junction bases unmatched: 3. This chain's CDR3 is CASSFRGWGNTIYF. Written as DNA, the CDR3 is TGTGCCAGCAGTTTCAGGGGGTGGGGAAACACCATATATTTT.

The chain couples TRBV19 to TRBJ2-3; TRBD2 matches 9 bases. The CDR3 contains 16 residues. Germline V lookup: CDR1 LNHDA, CDR2 SQIVND (reference sequence). The V and J ends lost 6 bases and 3 bases, in that order; junction bases with no gene match: 10. The CDR3 here is CASSTKPGLATDTQYF. The CDR3 DNA reads TGTGCCAGTAGCACAAAACCGGGACTAGCTACAGATACGCAGTATTTT.

This clone has just one count. The chain links TRBV9 to TRBJ2-7; TRBD1 might be the D (6 bases). The CDR3 consists of 13 residues. The germline V gene has CDR1 SGDLS and CDR2 YYNGEE. V was clipped by 3 bases and J by 2 bases, with 9 bases between them. The CDR3 DNA is TGTGCCAGCAGCGGACAGGATACCTACGAGCAGTACTTC. Its protein product is CASSGQDTYEQYF. Looking up the rest from reference TRBV9 and TRBJ2-7 gives the full variable domain: DSGVTQTPKHLITATGQRVTLRCSPRSGDLSVYWYQQSLDQGLQFLIQYYNGEERAKGNILERFSAQQFPDLHSELNLSSLELGDSALYFCASSGQDTYEQYFGPGTRLTVT.

A few counts support this clone. The chain recombines TRBV7-9 with TRBJ1-4, with 7 bases fitting TRBD1. Germline loops: CDR1 SEHNR, CDR2 FQNEAQ (reference sequence). The CDR3 has 17 residues. V shed 1 base and J 4 bases; nucleotides not matched to a gene: 9. The CDR3 sequence: CASSLVSQGELNEKLFF. As DNA, the CDR3 is TGTGCCAGCAGCTTAGTCTCCCAGGGGGAGCTTAATGAAAAACTGTTTTTT.

This chain links TRBV4-3 with TRBJ1-2; no firm D call. Germline CDR1 LGHNA, CDR2 YSLEER. The length of the CDR3 is 14 residues. V was clipped by 0 bases and J by 2 bases, with 7 bases between them. The CDR3 DNA sequence: TGCGCCAGCAGCCAAGAAAACACAAACTATGGCTACACCTTC. It is translated as CASSQENTNYGYTF.

The DNA of the CDR3 is TGTGCCAGCAGCTTCTCCGCCCCGGGGAACACCGGGGAGCTGTTTTTT. Protein sequence: CASSFSAPGNTGELFF. The genes are TRBV7-8 and TRBJ2-2; D not certain. Trimming took off 3 bases at V and 1 base at J, with 12 bases between the two ends. The CDR3 has 16 residues. Germline V gives CDR1 SGHVS, CDR2 FQNEAQ.

The chain combines TRBV6-5 with TRBJ2-1, with D maybe TRBD2 (6 bases). Germline values: CDR1 MNHEY, CDR2 SVGAGI. The CDR3 spans 12 residues. The germline V and J ends were trimmed by 8 bases and 4 bases, with 9 bases remaining between them. The CDR3 sequence is CASVGGYNEQFF. The CDR3 bases are TGTGCCAGCGTTGGGGGGTACAATGAGCAGTTCTTC.

CDR3 DNA: TGTGCCAGCAGTTTCACCGGGGGGAGCAATCAGCCCCAGCATTTT. This sequence encodes CASSFTGGSNQPQHF. The chain uses TRBV6-5 and TRBJ1-5, with D maybe TRBD1 (5 bases). The CDR3 is 15 amino acids. Germline V gives CDR1 MNHEY, CDR2 SVGAGI. Between the trimmed V and J ends, which lost 4 bases and 1 base, there was a span of 11 bases.

This rearrangement joins TRBV2 to TRBJ2-1; D call uncertain. There are 9 residues in the CDR3. Trimming shortened V by 4 bases and J by 10 bases, and 2 bases separated the two germline ends. Germline-derived CDR1 and CDR2 are SNHLY and FYNNEI. The CDR3 is CASSAEQFF. In DNA form, the CDR3 reads TGTGCCAGCAGTGCAGAGCAGTTCTTC. Filled out from reference TRBV2 and TRBJ2-1, the complete variable domain reads EPEVTQTPSHQVTQMGQEVILRCVPISNHLYFYWYRQILGQKVEFLVSFYNNEISEKSEIFDDQFSVERPDGSNFTLKIRSTKLEDSAMYFCASSAEQFFGPGTRLTVL.

The chain links TRBV7-9 to TRBJ2-1, with D unresolved. The CDR3 extends over 12 amino acids. Germline CDR1 SEHNR, CDR2 FQNEAQ (reference sequence). Trimming pared 5 bases from V and 4 bases from J, leaving 6 bases between. The CDR3 protein is CASSLYYNEQFF. CDR3 bases: TGTGCCAGCAGCCTGTATTACAATGAGCAGTTCTTC.

This clone was recorded once. This chain's CDR3 is CASSDRVSYEQYF. In DNA, the CDR3 is TGTGCCAGCAGTGACAGGGTCTCCTACGAGCAGTACTTC. The chain links TRBV6-6 to TRBJ2-7; 7 bases line up with TRBD1. V was clipped by 5 bases and J by 0 bases; unmatched bases: 1. The CDR3 extends over 13 amino acids. The germline V gene has CDR1 MNHNY and CDR2 SVGAGI (reference sequence).

The chain joins TRBV2 to TRBJ2-5; D is possibly TRBD2 (6 bases). The CDR3 is 12 amino acids. V was trimmed by 6 bases and J by 5 bases, leaving 10 bases between them. Germline CDR1 reads SNHLY; CDR2 reads FYNNEI. CDR3 region: CASRLRGETQYF. DNA of the CDR3: TGTGCCAGCAGGCTTCGGGGGGAGACCCAGTACTTC.

V is TRBV7-6 and J is TRBJ2-5; D is perhaps TRBD2 (5 bases). In germline, CDR1 is SGHVS, CDR2 FNYEAQ. The length of the CDR3 is 13 residues. Deletions cut 3 bases from V and 4 bases from J, with 9 bases between. CDR3 sequence: CASSFYRGETQYF. In DNA form, the CDR3 reads TGTGCCAGCAGCTTTTACCGGGGAGAGACCCAGTACTTC.

The chain has TRBV9 and TRBJ2-6, with TRBD2 as a possible D gene (6 bases). This CDR3 is 15 amino acids long. CDR1 is SGDLS and CDR2 is YYNGEE in the germline V gene. The ends were cut back, 5 bases at V and 0 bases at J, with 9 bases in the middle. In nucleotides, the CDR3 is TGTGCCAGCAGTGGGGGGACCTCTGGGGCCAACGTCCTGACTTTC. This translates into CASSGGTSGANVLTF.